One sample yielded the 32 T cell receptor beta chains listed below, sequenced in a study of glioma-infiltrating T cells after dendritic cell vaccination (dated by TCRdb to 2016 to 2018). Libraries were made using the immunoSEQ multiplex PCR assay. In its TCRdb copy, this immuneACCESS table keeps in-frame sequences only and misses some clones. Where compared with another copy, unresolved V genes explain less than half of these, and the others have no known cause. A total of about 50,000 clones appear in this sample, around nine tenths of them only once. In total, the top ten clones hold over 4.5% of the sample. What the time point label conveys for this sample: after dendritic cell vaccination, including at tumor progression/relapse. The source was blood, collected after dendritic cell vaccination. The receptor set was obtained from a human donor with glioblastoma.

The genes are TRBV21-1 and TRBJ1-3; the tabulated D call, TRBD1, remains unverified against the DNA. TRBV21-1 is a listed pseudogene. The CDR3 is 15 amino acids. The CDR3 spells CASSGKQGAGNTIYF. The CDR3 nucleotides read TGTGCCAGCAGCGGGAAACAGGGGGCTGGAAACACCATATATTTT.

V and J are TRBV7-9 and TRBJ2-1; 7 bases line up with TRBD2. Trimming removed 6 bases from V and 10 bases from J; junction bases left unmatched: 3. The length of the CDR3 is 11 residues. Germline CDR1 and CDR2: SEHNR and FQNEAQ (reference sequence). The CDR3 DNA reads TGTGCCAGCAGTCTAGCGGTAGAGCAGTTCTTC. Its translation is CASSLAVEQFF.

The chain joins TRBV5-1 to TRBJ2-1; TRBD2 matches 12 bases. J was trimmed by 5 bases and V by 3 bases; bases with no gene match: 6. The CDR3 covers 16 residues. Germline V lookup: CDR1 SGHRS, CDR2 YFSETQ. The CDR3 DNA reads TGCGCCAGCAGCTCTTTAGGACTAGCGGGAAACAATGAGCAGTTCTTC. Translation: CASSSLGLAGNNEQFF. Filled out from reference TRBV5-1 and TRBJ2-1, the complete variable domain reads KAGVTQTPRYLIKTRGQQVTLSCSPISGHRSVSWYQQTPGQGLQFLFEYFSETQRNKGNFPGRFSGRQFSNSRSEMNVSTLELGDSALYLCASSSLGLAGNNEQFFGPGTRLTVL.

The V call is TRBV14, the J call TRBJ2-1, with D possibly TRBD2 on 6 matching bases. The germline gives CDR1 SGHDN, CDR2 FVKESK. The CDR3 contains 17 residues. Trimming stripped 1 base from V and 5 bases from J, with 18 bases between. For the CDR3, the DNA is TGTGCCAGCAGCCAAGGTATCGGGGCGGGGACCCACAATGAGCAGTTCTTC. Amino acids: CASSQGIGAGTHNEQFF.

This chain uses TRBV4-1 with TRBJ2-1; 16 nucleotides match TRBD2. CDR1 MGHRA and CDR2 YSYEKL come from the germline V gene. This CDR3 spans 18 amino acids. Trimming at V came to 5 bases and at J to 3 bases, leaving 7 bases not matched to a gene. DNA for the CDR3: TGCGCCAGCAGCGGAACCGGGACTAGCGGGAGGGACTACAATGAGCAGTTCTTC. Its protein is CASSGTGTSGRDYNEQFF.

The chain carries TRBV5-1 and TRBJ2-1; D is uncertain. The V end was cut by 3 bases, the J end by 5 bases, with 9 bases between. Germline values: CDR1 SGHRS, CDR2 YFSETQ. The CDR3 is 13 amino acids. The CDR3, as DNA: TGCGCCAGCAGCTCCGTCCCTGACAATGAGCAGTTCTTC. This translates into CASSSVPDNEQFF.

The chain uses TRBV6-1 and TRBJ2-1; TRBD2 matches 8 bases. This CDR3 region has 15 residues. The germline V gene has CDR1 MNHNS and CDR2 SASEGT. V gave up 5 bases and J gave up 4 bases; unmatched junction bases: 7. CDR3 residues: CASSQSGSIYNEQFF. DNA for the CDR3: TGTGCCAGCAGTCAAAGCGGGAGCATATACAATGAGCAGTTCTTC.

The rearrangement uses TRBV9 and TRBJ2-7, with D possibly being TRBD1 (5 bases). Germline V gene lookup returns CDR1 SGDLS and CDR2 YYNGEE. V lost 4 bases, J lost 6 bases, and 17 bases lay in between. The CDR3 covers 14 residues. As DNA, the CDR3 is TGTGCCAGCAGCCCCTGGTTCAGGGCCTCCGAGCAGTACTTC. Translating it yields CASSPWFRASEQYF.

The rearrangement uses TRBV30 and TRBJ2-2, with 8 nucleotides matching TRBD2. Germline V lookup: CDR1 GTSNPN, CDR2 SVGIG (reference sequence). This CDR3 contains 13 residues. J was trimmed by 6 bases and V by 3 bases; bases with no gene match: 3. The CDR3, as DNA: TGTGCCTGGAGATATAGCGGGGCCGGGGAGCTGTTTTTT. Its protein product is CAWRYSGAGELFF.

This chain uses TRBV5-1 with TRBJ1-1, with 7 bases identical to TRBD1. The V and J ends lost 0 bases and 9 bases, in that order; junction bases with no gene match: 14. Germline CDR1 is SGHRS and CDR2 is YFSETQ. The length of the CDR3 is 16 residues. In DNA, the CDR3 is TGCGCCAGCAGCTTGGTTGGAGGTGCAGGGGGGTCCCAAGCTTTCTTT. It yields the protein CASSLVGGAGGSQAFF.

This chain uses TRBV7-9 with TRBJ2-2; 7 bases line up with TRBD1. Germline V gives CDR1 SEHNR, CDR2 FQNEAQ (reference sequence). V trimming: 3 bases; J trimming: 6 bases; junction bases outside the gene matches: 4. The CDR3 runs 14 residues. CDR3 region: CASSFGTGAGELFF. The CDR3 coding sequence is TGTGCCAGCAGCTTCGGCACAGGGGCCGGGGAGCTGTTTTTT.

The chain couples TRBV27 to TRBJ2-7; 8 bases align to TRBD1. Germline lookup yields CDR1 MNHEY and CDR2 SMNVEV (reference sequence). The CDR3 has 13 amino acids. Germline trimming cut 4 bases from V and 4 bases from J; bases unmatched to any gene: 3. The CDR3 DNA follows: TGTGCCAGCAGTTATCAGGGGGCATACGAGCAGTACTTC. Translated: CASSYQGAYEQYF.

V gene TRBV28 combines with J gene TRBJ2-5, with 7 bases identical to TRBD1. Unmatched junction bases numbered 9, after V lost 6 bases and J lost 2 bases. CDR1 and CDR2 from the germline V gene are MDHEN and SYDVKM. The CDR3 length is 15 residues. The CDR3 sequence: CASSKDRSWQETQYF. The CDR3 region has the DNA TGTGCCAGCAGCAAGGACAGGTCGTGGCAAGAGACCCAGTACTTC.

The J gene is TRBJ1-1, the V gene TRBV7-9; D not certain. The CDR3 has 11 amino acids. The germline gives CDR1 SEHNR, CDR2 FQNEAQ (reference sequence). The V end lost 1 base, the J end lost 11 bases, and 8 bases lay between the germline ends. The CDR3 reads CASSLDLRAFF. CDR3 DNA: TGTGCCAGCAGCTTAGATCTTCGGGCTTTCTTT.

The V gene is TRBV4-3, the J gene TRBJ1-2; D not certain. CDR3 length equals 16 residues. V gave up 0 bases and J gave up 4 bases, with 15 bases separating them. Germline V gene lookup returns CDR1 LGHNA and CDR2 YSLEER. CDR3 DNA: TGCGCCAGCAGCCAAGAAACTCCGGAGGAGAGCTATGGCTACACCTTC. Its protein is CASSQETPEESYGYTF.

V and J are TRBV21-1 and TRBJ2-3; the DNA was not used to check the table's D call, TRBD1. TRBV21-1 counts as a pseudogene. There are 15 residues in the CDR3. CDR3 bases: TGTGCCAGCAGCAAAGAGCTGGGGGCCCTGGATACGCAGTATTTT. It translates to CASSKELGALDTQYF.

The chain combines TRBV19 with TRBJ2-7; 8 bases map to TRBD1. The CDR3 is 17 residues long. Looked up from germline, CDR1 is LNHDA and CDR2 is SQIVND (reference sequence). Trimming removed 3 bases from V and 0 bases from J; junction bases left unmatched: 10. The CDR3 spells CASSILSRQGASYEQYF. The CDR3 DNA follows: TGTGCCAGTAGTATCCTATCGAGGCAGGGGGCCTCCTACGAGCAGTACTTC.

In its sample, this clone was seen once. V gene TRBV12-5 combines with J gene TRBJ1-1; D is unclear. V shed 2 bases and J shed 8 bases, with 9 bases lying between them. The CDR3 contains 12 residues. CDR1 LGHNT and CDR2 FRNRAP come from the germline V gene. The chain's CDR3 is CASGLPPGEAFF. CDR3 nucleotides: TGTGCTAGTGGTTTGCCTCCAGGAGAAGCTTTCTTT. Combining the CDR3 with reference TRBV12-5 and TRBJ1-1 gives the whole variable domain DARVTQTPRHKVTEMGQEVTMRCQPILGHNTVFWYRQTMMQGLELLAYFRNRAPLDDSGMPKDRFSAEMPDATLATLKIQPSEPRDSAVYFCASGLPPGEAFFGQGTRLTVV.

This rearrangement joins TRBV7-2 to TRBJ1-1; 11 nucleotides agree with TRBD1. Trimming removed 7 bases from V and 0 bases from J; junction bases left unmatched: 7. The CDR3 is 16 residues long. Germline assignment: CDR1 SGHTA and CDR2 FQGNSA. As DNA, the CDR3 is TGTGCCAGCAAAGGGACAGGGGGGGTAATGAACACTGAAGCTTTCTTT. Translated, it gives CASKGTGGVMNTEAFF.

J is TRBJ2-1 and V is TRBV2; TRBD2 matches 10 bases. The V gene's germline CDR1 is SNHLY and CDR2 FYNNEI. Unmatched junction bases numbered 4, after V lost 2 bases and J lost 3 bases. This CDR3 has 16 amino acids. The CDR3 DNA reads TGTGCCAGCAGTGAATGGCTAGCGGGGGTCTACAATGAGCAGTTCTTC. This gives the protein CASSEWLAGVYNEQFF. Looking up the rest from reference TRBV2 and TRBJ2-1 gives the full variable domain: EPEVTQTPSHQVTQMGQEVILRCVPISNHLYFYWYRQILGQKVEFLVSFYNNEISEKSEIFDDQFSVERPDGSNFTLKIRSTKLEDSAMYFCASSEWLAGVYNEQFFGPGTRLTVL.

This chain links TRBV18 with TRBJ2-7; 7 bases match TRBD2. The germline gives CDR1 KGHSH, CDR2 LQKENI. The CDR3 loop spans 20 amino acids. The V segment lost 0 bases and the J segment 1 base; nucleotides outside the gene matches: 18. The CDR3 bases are TGTGCCAGCTCACCACCGGGGTTATTCGGTAGGGAGGGGACTTCCTACGAGCAGTACTTC. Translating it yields CASSPPGLFGREGTSYEQYF.

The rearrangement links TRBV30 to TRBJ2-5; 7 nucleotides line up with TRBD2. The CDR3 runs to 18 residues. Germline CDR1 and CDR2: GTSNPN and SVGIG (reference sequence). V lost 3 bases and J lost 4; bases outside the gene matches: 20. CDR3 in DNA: TGTGCCTGGAGCGGGCTAGGGAGGGTAGGGGTCTTGCGAGAGACCCAGTACTTC. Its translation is CAWSGLGRVGVLRETQYF.

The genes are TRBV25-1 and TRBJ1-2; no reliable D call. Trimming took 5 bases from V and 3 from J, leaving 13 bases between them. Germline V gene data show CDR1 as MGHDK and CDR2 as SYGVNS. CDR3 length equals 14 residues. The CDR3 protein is CASSKVESYYGYTF. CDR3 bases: TGTGCCAGCAGTAAAGTGGAGTCTTACTATGGCTACACCTTC.

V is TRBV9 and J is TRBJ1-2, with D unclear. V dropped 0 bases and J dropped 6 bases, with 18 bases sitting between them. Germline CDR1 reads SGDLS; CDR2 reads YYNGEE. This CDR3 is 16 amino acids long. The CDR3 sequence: CASSVDDIQIIHGYTF. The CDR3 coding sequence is TGTGCCAGCAGCGTAGACGACATTCAGATAATCCATGGCTACACCTTC.

The CDR3 is CASGAHYEQYF. DNA of the CDR3: TGTGCCAGCGGGGCTCACTACGAGCAGTACTTC. The genes are TRBV6-1 and TRBJ2-7, with a possible D match to TRBD1 (5 bases). Trimming pared 8 bases from V and 3 bases from J, leaving 8 bases between. The V gene's germline CDR1 is MNHNS and CDR2 SASEGT. The CDR3 totals 11 residues.

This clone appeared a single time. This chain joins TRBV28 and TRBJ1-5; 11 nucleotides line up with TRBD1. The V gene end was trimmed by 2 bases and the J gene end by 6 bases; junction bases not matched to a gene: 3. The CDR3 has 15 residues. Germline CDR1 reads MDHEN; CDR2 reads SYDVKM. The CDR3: CASSLGQGASQPQHF. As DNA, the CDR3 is TGTGCCAGCAGTTTAGGACAGGGGGCCAGTCAGCCCCAGCATTTT.

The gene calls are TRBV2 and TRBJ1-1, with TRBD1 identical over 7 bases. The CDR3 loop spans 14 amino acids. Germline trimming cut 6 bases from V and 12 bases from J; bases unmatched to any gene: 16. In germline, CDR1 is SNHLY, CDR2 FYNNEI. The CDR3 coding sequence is TGTGCCAGCAGCGAGATTGGCAGGAGGGGGCTAACTTTCTTT. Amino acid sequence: CASSEIGRRGLTFF.

Here the CDR3 DNA reads TGTGCCAGCAGGGCTTACGGACAGAACTATGGCTACACCTTC. As protein: CASRAYGQNYGYTF. This chain uses TRBV2 with TRBJ1-2, with D maybe TRBD1 (6 bases). CDR1 is SNHLY and CDR2 is FYNNEI in the germline V gene. The CDR3 totals 14 residues. V was shortened by 6 bases and J by 2 bases, with 13 bases between the two germline ends. The whole variable domain, remainder taken from reference TRBV2 and TRBJ1-2, is EPEVTQTPSHQVTQMGQEVILRCVPISNHLYFYWYRQILGQKVEFLVSFYNNEISEKSEIFDDQFSVERPDGSNFTLKIRSTKLEDSAMYFCASRAYGQNYGYTFGSGTRLTVV.

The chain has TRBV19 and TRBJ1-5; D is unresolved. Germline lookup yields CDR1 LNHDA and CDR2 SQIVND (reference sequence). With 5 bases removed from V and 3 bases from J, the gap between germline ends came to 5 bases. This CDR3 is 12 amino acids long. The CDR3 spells CASSAYNQPQHF. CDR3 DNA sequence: TGTGCCAGTAGTGCGTACAATCAGCCCCAGCATTTT.

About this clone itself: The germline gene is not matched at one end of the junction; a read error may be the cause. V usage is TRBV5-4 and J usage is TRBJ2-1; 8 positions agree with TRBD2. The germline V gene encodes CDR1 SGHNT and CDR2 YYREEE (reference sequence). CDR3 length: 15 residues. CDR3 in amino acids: CASRSLAGQRRKNIF. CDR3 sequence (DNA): TGTGCCAGCAGGTCCTTAGCGGGACAACGCCGAAAAAATATCTTC. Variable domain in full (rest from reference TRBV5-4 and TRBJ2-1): ETGVTQSPTHLIKTRGQQVTLRCSSQSGHNTVSWYQQALGQGPQFIFQYYREEENGRGNFPPRFSGLQFPNYSSELNVNALELDDSALYLCASRSLAGQRRKNIFGPGTRLTVL.

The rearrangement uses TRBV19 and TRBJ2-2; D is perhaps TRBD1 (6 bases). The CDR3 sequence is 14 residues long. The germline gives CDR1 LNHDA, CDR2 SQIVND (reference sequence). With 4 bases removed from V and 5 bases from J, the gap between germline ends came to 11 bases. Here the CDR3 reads CASSTQGGTGELFF. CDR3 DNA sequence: TGTGCCAGTAGTACACAGGGTGGGACCGGGGAGCTGTTTTTT.

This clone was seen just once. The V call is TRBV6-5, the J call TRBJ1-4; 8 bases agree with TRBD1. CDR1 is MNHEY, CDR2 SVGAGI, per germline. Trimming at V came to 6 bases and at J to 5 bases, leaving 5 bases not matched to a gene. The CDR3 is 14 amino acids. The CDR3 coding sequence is TGTGCCAGCAGAATAACAGGGGGGAATGAAAAACTGTTTTTT. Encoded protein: CASRITGGNEKLFF.